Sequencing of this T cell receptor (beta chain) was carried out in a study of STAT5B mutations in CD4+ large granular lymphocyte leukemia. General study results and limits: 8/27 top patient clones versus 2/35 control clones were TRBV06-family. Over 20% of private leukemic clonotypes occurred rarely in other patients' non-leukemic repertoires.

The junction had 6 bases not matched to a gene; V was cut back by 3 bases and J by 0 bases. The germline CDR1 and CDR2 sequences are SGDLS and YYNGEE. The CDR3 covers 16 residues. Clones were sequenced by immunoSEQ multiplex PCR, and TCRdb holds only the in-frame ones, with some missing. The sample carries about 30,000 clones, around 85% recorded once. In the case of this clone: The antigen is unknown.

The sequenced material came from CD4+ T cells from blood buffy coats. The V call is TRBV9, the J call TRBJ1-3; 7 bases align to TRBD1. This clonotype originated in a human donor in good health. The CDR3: CASSARQGNSGNTIYF. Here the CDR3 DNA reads TGTGCCAGCAGCGCGAGACAGGGAAACTCTGGAAACACCATATATTTT.